Below are 32 T cell receptor beta chains sequenced from a single sample in a study of CD8+ T cells in alopecia areata. Extraction and reverse transcription of RNA yielded cDNA as the sequencing template. The assay was immunoSEQ multiplex PCR, and TCRdb's table has in-frame clones only and misses some. The sample yields approximately 100,000 clones, approximately 63% seen once. The sample's treatment: oral pan-JAK inhibitor, 5-10 mg twice daily. The starting material was CD8+ T cells sorted from blood, obtained at approximately week 56, from a patient treated with tofacitinib. The source of these receptors is a human donor with alopecia areata.

The chain carries TRBV11-2 and TRBJ2-5, with a tentative D call TRBD2 (5 bases). This CDR3 has 15 amino acids. Trimming shortened V by 4 bases and J by 5 bases, and 17 bases separated the two germline ends. Germline values: CDR1 SGHAT, CDR2 FQNNGV. The CDR3 is CASSYLWGVGETQYF. The CDR3 DNA sequence: TGTGCCAGCAGCTATTTGTGGGGAGTGGGTGAGACCCAGTACTTC.

The chain employs TRBV29-1 and TRBJ2-7; 7 bases are shared with TRBD2. V lost 6 bases, J lost 7 bases, and 3 bases stayed unmatched. Per germline, CDR1 SQVTM and CDR2 ANQGSEA. The CDR3 loop spans 10 amino acids. The DNA of the CDR3 is TGCAGCGTGGACGGGGGGGAGCAGTACTTC. Amino acids: CSVDGGEQYF.

The rearrangement uses TRBV20-1 and TRBJ2-7; the D is unclear. There are 11 residues in the CDR3. Germline V CDR1 and CDR2: DFQATT, SNEGSKA (reference sequence). V was trimmed by 5 bases and J by 4 bases, leaving 9 bases between them. CDR3 in DNA: TGCAGTGCTTACAGTGAATACGAGCAGTACTTC. Translated: CSAYSEYEQYF.

V usage is TRBV6-4 and J usage is TRBJ2-1; TRBD1 is a possible D gene (6 bases). The CDR3 extends over 15 amino acids. Trimming removed 0 bases from V and 4 bases from J, with 10 bases in between. The V gene's germline CDR1 is MRHNA and CDR2 SNTAGT. In DNA form, the CDR3 reads TGTGCCAGCAGTGACTCGGGCACAGGGTACAATGAGCAGTTCTTC. Protein product: CASSDSGTGYNEQFF.

The rearrangement links TRBV11-2 to TRBJ1-2; D gene uncertain. This CDR3 is 15 amino acids long. V gave up 2 bases and J gave up 4 bases, with 14 bases separating them. From germline, CDR1 is SGHAT and CDR2 FQNNGV. The CDR3 DNA follows: TGTGCCAGCAGCTTACCGGGCCCGGTTGGCTATGGCTACACCTTC. Encoded protein: CASSLPGPVGYGYTF. The variable domain in full, with the rest retrieved from reference TRBV11-2 and TRBJ1-2, is EAGVAQSPRYKIIEKRQSVAFWCNPISGHATLYWYQQILGQGPKLLIQFQNNGVVDDSQLPKDRFSAERLKGVDSTLKIQPAKLEDSAVYLCASSLPGPVGYGYTFGSGTRLTVV.

This clone was picked up a small number of times. The chain links TRBV27 to TRBJ1-5; D is unresolved. V lost 1 base to trimming and J lost 6 bases, with 7 bases between them. The CDR3 totals 13 residues. Germline V gives CDR1 MNHEY, CDR2 SMNVEV (reference sequence). CDR3 sequence (DNA): TGTGCCAGCAGTTTATGGGGAAGTCAGCCCCAGCATTTT. Translation: CASSLWGSQPQHF.

This clone appeared a few times. The J gene is TRBJ1-1, the V gene TRBV30; D remains unclear. CDR3 length equals 13 residues. V was pared by 2 bases and J by 7 bases, with 14 bases between. The germline V gene encodes CDR1 GTSNPN and CDR2 SVGIG (reference sequence). The chain's CDR3 is CAWSQTGASEAFF. The CDR3 DNA reads TGTGCCTGGAGTCAGACGGGCGCCAGTGAAGCTTTCTTT.

The gene calls are TRBV25-1 and TRBJ2-7; 8 bases match TRBD1. The CDR3 spans 15 residues. Unmatched junction bases numbered 5, after V lost 3 bases and J lost 1 base. Germline V lookup: CDR1 MGHDK, CDR2 SYGVNS. CDR3 bases: TGTGCCAGCAGTGACCCGGACAGGGTATCCTACGAGCAGTACTTC. Residues: CASSDPDRVSYEQYF.

The chain couples TRBV27 to TRBJ1-1, with D perhaps TRBD1 (5 bases). This CDR3 is built from 14 residues. V gave up 4 bases and J gave up 3 bases, with 12 bases separating them. The germline V gene has CDR1 MNHEY and CDR2 SMNVEV (reference sequence). The CDR3 DNA is TGTGCCAGCAGTTCCCTCGGGGCATACACTGAAGCTTTCTTT. Protein product: CASSSLGAYTEAFF.

The chain couples TRBV11-2 to TRBJ2-1, with D perhaps matching TRBD2 (5 bases). Germline V gene lookup returns CDR1 SGHAT and CDR2 FQNNGV. V was cut by 3 bases and J by 7 bases, with 16 bases left in between. The CDR3 length is 15 residues. The CDR3 coding sequence is TGTGCCAGCAGCTTCCCTGCGGGTGGTATGAATGAGCAGTTCTTC. Translation: CASSFPAGGMNEQFF.

The V and J genes are TRBV23-1 and TRBJ2-6, with D maybe TRBD1 (6 bases). TRBV23-1 is an ORF, with its function uncertain. V was clipped by 11 bases and J by 4 bases, with 18 bases between them. The CDR3 contains 15 residues. CDR3 residues: CAGASGVQGANVLTF. The CDR3 nucleotides read TGCGCCGGGGCTTCAGGGGTGCAGGGGGCCAACGTCCTGACTTTC.

This chain uses TRBV2 with TRBJ2-3; the D gene is possibly TRBD1 (5 bases). The CDR3 contains 12 residues. The V gene lost 8 bases and the J gene lost 9 bases, with 15 bases spanning the gap. CDR1 SNHLY and CDR2 FYNNEI come from the germline V gene. For the CDR3, the DNA is TGTGCCAGCTGCCCCCGGGCAGGGACGCAGTATTTT. This encodes CASCPRAGTQYF.

This chain connects TRBV2 to TRBJ2-7; D assignment may be TRBD1 or TRBD2 (5 bases each). The V end was cut by 6 bases, the J end by 2 bases, with 17 bases between. Per germline, CDR1 SNHLY and CDR2 FYNNEI. This CDR3 comprises 15 residues. The CDR3 region is CASRGTGTATYEQYF. The CDR3 DNA follows: TGTGCCAGCAGGGGCACCGGGACCGCAACCTACGAGCAGTACTTC.

V gene TRBV29-1 combines with J gene TRBJ2-3; D ambiguous. This CDR3 is built from 14 residues. V dropped 6 bases and J dropped 0 bases, with 13 bases sitting between them. Germline V gene sequence: CDR1 SQVTM, CDR2 ANQGSEA. The CDR3 coding sequence is TGCAGCGTGGTGGGGTCGAAAAGCACAGATACGCAGTATTTT. Translated, it gives CSVVGSKSTDTQYF.

The rearrangement joins TRBV18 to TRBJ2-7, with 9 bases matching TRBD1. Looked up from germline, CDR1 is KGHSH and CDR2 is LQKENI. With 6 bases clipped from V and 2 bases from J, the junction kept 11 bases outside the gene matches. CDR3 length equals 16 residues. CDR3 sequence reads: CASSQYRGRGPYEQYF. CDR3 in DNA: TGTGCCAGCTCCCAGTACAGGGGGCGCGGTCCCTACGAGCAGTACTTC.

The chain carries TRBV6-1 and TRBJ1-3, with 8 bases identical to TRBD1. The ends lost 6 bases at V and 0 bases at J; junction bases unmatched: 4. This CDR3 contains 15 residues. Germline assignment: CDR1 MNHNS and CDR2 SASEGT. In nucleotides, the CDR3 is TGTGCCAGCAGGGACAGGGCCGACTCTGGAAACACCATATATTTT. This codes for CASRDRADSGNTIYF.

This chain connects TRBV29-1 to TRBJ2-5; D gene ambiguous. The J call is in doubt because the DNA end fits TRBJ2-7 better. The CDR3 has 14 residues. Germline V gene sequence: CDR1 SQVTM, CDR2 ANQGSEA. The CDR3 sequence is CSVEDRLVSYEQYF. The CDR3 DNA reads as TGCAGCGTTGAAGACCGGCTGGTTTCCTACGAGCAGTACTTC.

V and J are TRBV6-5 and TRBJ2-1; a possible D gene is TRBD2 (6 bases). The V gene's germline CDR1 is MNHEY and CDR2 SVGAGI. Trimming pared 6 bases from V and 6 bases from J, leaving 9 bases between. This CDR3 spans 12 amino acids. The CDR3 sequence: CASRGGGNEQFF. Here the CDR3 DNA reads TGTGCCAGCAGGGGGGGAGGCAATGAGCAGTTCTTC.

This rearrangement joins TRBV4-2 to TRBJ2-5, with TRBD1 as a possible D gene (7 bases). CDR3 length: 15 amino acids. The germline V gene has CDR1 LGHNA and CDR2 YNFKEQ. The germline V and J ends were trimmed by 1 base and 1 base, with 10 bases remaining between them. The CDR3: CASSQGGDSQETQYF. The CDR3 DNA is TGTGCCAGCAGCCAAGGGGGGGACAGCCAAGAGACCCAGTACTTC.

V is TRBV10-3 and J is TRBJ1-1; D is perhaps TRBD1 (6 bases). Germline V gene sequence: CDR1 ENHRY, CDR2 SYGVKD. The CDR3 totals 15 residues. Trimming removed 7 bases at V and 6 bases at J, with 21 bases between. CDR3 residues: CAITMGTGNGAEAFF. As DNA, the CDR3 is TGTGCCATCACAATGGGAACAGGGAATGGGGCTGAAGCTTTCTTT.

There are many counts of this clone. The rearrangement links TRBV7-9 to TRBJ2-7; D is tentatively TRBD1 or TRBD2 (5 bases each). The CDR3 loop spans 15 amino acids. Germline loops: CDR1 SEHNR, CDR2 FQNEAQ (reference sequence). Trimming cost V 5 bases and J 6 bases, with 20 bases left between them. The CDR3 protein is CASSPPLASGGEQYF. Written as DNA, the CDR3 is TGTGCCAGCAGCCCGCCTCTAGCTTCTGGGGGCGAGCAGTACTTC.

This clone was observed a few times. The V and J genes are TRBV19 and TRBJ1-2, with D hard to call. The V end lost 3 bases, the J end lost 3 bases, and 11 bases lay between the germline ends. The germline gives CDR1 LNHDA, CDR2 SQIVND (reference sequence). The CDR3 has 14 amino acids. CDR3 region: CASSIYPAYYGYTF. CDR3 sequence (DNA): TGTGCCAGTAGTATCTATCCGGCTTACTATGGCTACACCTTC.

The chain combines TRBV4-1 with TRBJ2-7; 8 bases agree with TRBD1. Germline trimming cut 4 bases from V and 1 base from J; bases unmatched to any gene: 6. This CDR3 spans 15 amino acids. In germline, CDR1 is MGHRA, CDR2 YSYEKL. The CDR3: CASSRNGQGSYEQYF. CDR3 sequence (DNA): TGCGCCAGCAGCCGCAACGGACAGGGTTCCTACGAGCAGTACTTC.

J is TRBJ2-7 and V is TRBV7-9; 10 bases are shared with TRBD1. This CDR3 region has 13 residues. V lost 5 bases and J lost 6; bases outside the gene matches: 4. Per germline, CDR1 SEHNR and CDR2 FQNEAQ (reference sequence). CDR3 amino acids: CASSLGQGVEQYF. For the CDR3, the DNA is TGTGCCAGCAGCCTCGGACAGGGGGTCGAGCAGTACTTC.

The V and J genes are TRBV6-1 and TRBJ2-2; D tentatively reads TRBD1 or TRBD2 (5 bases each). V gave up 6 bases and J gave up 5 bases, with 13 bases separating them. There are 14 residues in the CDR3. The germline gives CDR1 MNHNS, CDR2 SASEGT. CDR3 sequence: CASSAGTFTGELFF. In DNA form, the CDR3 reads TGTGCCAGCAGCGCTGGGACGTTTACCGGGGAGCTGTTTTTT.

This chain uses TRBV7-9 with TRBJ2-5; the match to TRBD2 covers 10 bases. Per germline, CDR1 SEHNR and CDR2 FQNEAQ (reference sequence). J gave up 2 bases and V 4 bases, and 7 bases lay outside the gene matches. This CDR3 contains 16 residues. The CDR3 sequence is CASSSLLAGIQETQYF. The CDR3 DNA sequence: TGTGCCAGCAGCTCACTACTAGCGGGGATTCAAGAGACCCAGTACTTC. Based on the CDR3 plus reference TRBV7-9 and TRBJ2-5, the full variable domain is DTGVSQNPRHKITKRGQNVTFRCDPISEHNRLYWYRQTLGQGPEFLTYFQNEAQLEKSRLLSDRFSAERPKGSFSTLEIQRTEQGDSAMYLCASSSLLAGIQETQYFGPGTRLLVL.

The V gene is TRBV10-3, the J gene TRBJ2-3; 12 bases align to TRBD2. V dropped 4 bases and J dropped 1; count of bases not matched to a gene: 3. The germline V gene has CDR1 ENHRY and CDR2 SYGVKD. This CDR3 contains 16 residues. CDR3 region: CAISARTSGGTDTQYF. The CDR3 nucleotides read TGTGCCATCAGTGCAAGGACTAGCGGGGGCACAGATACGCAGTATTTT.

The chain has TRBV5-1 and TRBJ1-1, with D uncertain. This CDR3 has 13 amino acids. The germline V gene encodes CDR1 SGHRS and CDR2 YFSETQ. Trimming stripped 4 bases from V and 5 bases from J, with 12 bases between. CDR3 in DNA: TGCGCCAGCAGCGGAAAGGGATTTACTGAAGCTTTCTTT. Its translation: CASSGKGFTEAFF. Using reference TRBV5-1 and TRBJ1-1 for the parts outside the CDR3, the full variable domain is KAGVTQTPRYLIKTRGQQVTLSCSPISGHRSVSWYQQTPGQGLQFLFEYFSETQRNKGNFPGRFSGRQFSNSRSEMNVSTLELGDSALYLCASSGKGFTEAFFGQGTRLTVV.

This chain connects TRBV30 to TRBJ2-7; D is undetermined. The V gene's germline CDR1 is GTSNPN and CDR2 SVGIG (reference sequence). This CDR3 comprises 15 residues. The germline V and J ends were trimmed by 5 bases and 2 bases, with 19 bases remaining between them. CDR3 protein: CAWVGRNRAPYEQYF. The CDR3 DNA is TGTGCCTGGGTGGGCCGGAATCGGGCCCCCTACGAGCAGTACTTC.

Only a few counts were recorded for this clone. The rearrangement joins TRBV6-1 to TRBJ1-2; D gene ambiguous. This CDR3 has 16 residues. Between the trimmed V and J ends, which lost 2 bases and 0 bases, there was a span of 13 bases. Germline V gene lookup returns CDR1 MNHNS and CDR2 SASEGT. CDR3: CASSEIAWSANYGYTF. The CDR3 DNA reads TGTGCCAGCAGTGAAATCGCGTGGAGCGCTAACTATGGCTACACCTTC.

V and J are TRBV13 and TRBJ2-7, with a weak D call TRBD1 (6 bases). V gave up 4 bases and J gave up 0 bases, with 16 bases separating them. The CDR3 consists of 16 residues. Germline V gene lookup returns CDR1 PRHDT and CDR2 FYEKMQ (reference sequence). This chain's CDR3 is CASSCRPGHYSYEQYF. CDR3 DNA: TGTGCCAGCAGCTGCAGACCGGGACACTACTCCTACGAGCAGTACTTC. Full variable domain (remainder filled in from reference TRBV13 and TRBJ2-7): AAGVIQSPRHLIKEKRETATLKCYPIPRHDTVYWYQQGPGQDPQFLISFYEKMQSDKGSIPDRFSAQQFSDYHSELNMSSLELGDSALYFCASSCRPGHYSYEQYFGPGTRLTVT.

CDR3 in DNA: TGTGCCTGGGGCCTCTACTCGGCCGAGCAGTACTTC. Its protein is CAWGLYSAEQYF. This rearrangement joins TRBV30 to TRBJ2-7; D gene uncertain. This CDR3 is built from 12 residues. Germline CDR1 reads GTSNPN; CDR2 reads SVGIG (reference sequence). Between the trimmed V and J ends, which lost 5 bases and 6 bases, there was a span of 14 bases.